Following are 8 T cell receptor beta chains from one sample sequenced in a study of shared clonotypes between healthy human individuals (dated by TCRdb to between 2020 and 2021). To prepare the library, the immunoSEQ multiplex PCR assay was applied. What TCRdb holds here is the immuneACCESS table cut down to in-frame rearrangements. Part of the clones is not present; checked against another copy, under half of the missing clones reflect an unresolved V gene, and the others are unexplained. The sample includes some 450,000 clones, with over 60% observed a single time. The biggest ten clones account for about 12% of the sample. Sequencing input: PBMCs. The receptors originated from a woman aged 40 to 50 in good health. Some clones in this sample may be carry-over from other donors' samples.

This clone was detected only once. A far larger clone lies a single base away; this is likely a read error. The sample carries other DNA sequences with the same CDR3. The rearrangement joins TRBV30 to TRBJ1-5; no clear D. This CDR3 region has 13 residues. Germline CDR1 is GTSNPN and CDR2 is SVGIG (reference sequence). The CDR3 here is CAWGNGGNQPQHF. CDR3 nucleotides: TGTGCCTGGGGCAACGGTGGCAATCAGCCCCAGCACTTT.

V usage is TRBV11-3 and J usage is TRBJ2-7, with a weak D call TRBD1 (6 bases). Germline lookup yields CDR1 SGHNT and CDR2 YENEEA. CDR3 length: 13 residues. The V end lost 5 bases, the J end lost 5 bases, and 13 bases lay between the germline ends. The CDR3 region is CASSTGAGDEQYF. CDR3 in DNA: TGTGCCAGCAGCACAGGCGCAGGGGACGAGCAGTACTTC.

The chain has TRBV5-1 and TRBJ2-4; 7 bases agree with TRBD2. J lost 3 bases, V lost 1 base, and 10 bases had no gene match. The CDR3 extends over 17 amino acids. The germline V gene has CDR1 SGHRS and CDR2 YFSETQ. CDR3 bases: TGCGCCAGCAGCTTGAGGAGTGCGGGGGACGGCAAAAACATTCAGTACTTC. This translates into CASSLRSAGDGKNIQYF.

The rearrangement uses TRBV14 and TRBJ2-1, with D possibly being TRBD2 (6 bases). V was pared by 1 base and J by 5 bases, with 12 bases between. CDR1 and CDR2 (germline): SGHDN, FVKESK. This CDR3 comprises 15 residues. The DNA of the CDR3 is TGTGCCAGCAGCCAAGGTTTACGCGGGAACAATGAGCAGTTCTTC. This gives the protein CASSQGLRGNNEQFF.

This clone was found a few times. The V gene is TRBV5-4, the J gene TRBJ2-2; D is ambiguous. CDR3 length: 12 amino acids. The V and J ends lost 5 bases and 6 bases respectively, with 8 bases between them. CDR1 is SGHNT and CDR2 is YYREEE in the germline V gene (reference sequence). The CDR3 sequence: CASSTWAGELFF. CDR3 DNA sequence: TGTGCCAGCAGTACATGGGCCGGGGAGCTGTTTTTT.

The CDR3 DNA reads TGTGCCAGCAGCCCCCGGACAGGGGGGACCAGCTATGGCTACACCTTC. Translation gives CASSPRTGGTSYGYTF. This rearrangement joins TRBV11-2 to TRBJ1-2; 10 bases match TRBD1. Trimming took 5 bases from V and 4 from J; bases not matched to a gene: 10. This CDR3 contains 16 residues. Germline assignment: CDR1 SGHAT and CDR2 FQNNGV.

A word on this clone: This may be a read error, as it is one base from a much larger clone. The genes are TRBV13 and TRBJ1-2; 7 nucleotides agree with TRBD1. Germline CDR1 reads PRHDT; CDR2 reads FYEKMQ (reference sequence). The length of the CDR3 is 16 residues. Trimming at V came to 4 bases and at J to 4 bases, leaving 12 bases not matched to a gene. The CDR3, as DNA: TGTGCCAGCAGCTCGGGAACAGGGGTGGGTAGCTATGGCTACACCTTC. This encodes CASSSGTGVGSYGYTF.

V and J are TRBV18 and TRBJ2-1, with 10 bases identical to TRBD2. V was pared by 3 bases and J by 9 bases, with 11 bases of the junction left unmatched. This CDR3 region has 16 residues. Germline V gene lookup returns CDR1 KGHSH and CDR2 LQKENI. The CDR3 here is CASSPGAGGFLTEQFF. CDR3 in DNA: TGTGCCAGCTCACCCGGAGCGGGAGGGTTCCTAACTGAGCAGTTCTTC.